These 5 T cell receptor beta chains were all obtained from the same sample, sequenced in a study of spatial heterogeneity in lung cancer. TCRdb called the 5' RACE reads again in MiXCR, with one record for every CDR3 protein. Of around 60,000 distinct CDR3 sequences listed, around 8.4% are singletons. Stated time point: sample taken at primary tumor resection. Material for sequencing was whole RNA from tumor, nontumor lung or frozen PBMC, left unsorted. This sample comprised PBMCs, obtained at surgery. These TCRs come from a female donor with early-stage non-small cell lung cancer.

The CDR3 reads CASSVGGAATEAFF. The CDR3 DNA is TGTGCCAGCAGCGTAGGAGGGGCGGCCACTGAAGCTTTCTTT. This rearrangement joins TRBV9 to TRBJ1-1, with D perhaps matching TRBD1 (5 bases). Trimming removed 0 bases from V and 4 bases from J, with 10 bases in between. There are 14 residues in the CDR3. From germline, CDR1 is SGDLS and CDR2 YYNGEE. The entire variable domain, with the rest obtained from reference TRBV9 and TRBJ1-1, is as follows: DSGVTQTPKHLITATGQRVTLRCSPRSGDLSVYWYQQSLDQGLQFLIQYYNGEERAKGNILERFSAQQFPDLHSELNLSSLELGDSALYFCASSVGGAATEAFFGQGTRLTVV.

A few counts support this clonotype. The chain has TRBV5-1 and TRBJ2-7, with 10 positions matching TRBD1. CDR1 and CDR2 from the germline V gene are SGHRS and YFSETQ. The ends lost 5 bases at V and 1 base at J; junction bases unmatched: 6. This CDR3 region has 15 residues. The CDR3 sequence: CASRWGQGFSYEQYF. The CDR3 DNA follows: TGCGCCAGCAGATGGGGACAGGGGTTTTCCTACGAGCAGTACTTC.

This clonotype was seen a handful of times. The CDR3 sequence is CASSFPQNTEAFF. The CDR3 DNA reads as TGTGCCAGCAGTTTCCCTCAGAACACTGAAGCTTTCTTT. The gene calls are TRBV28 and TRBJ1-1, with no clear D. CDR1 MDHEN and CDR2 SYDVKM come from the germline V gene. The CDR3 is 13 residues long. Trimming stripped 3 bases from V and 1 base from J, with 6 bases between.

The chain uses TRBV4-1 and TRBJ2-3, with 16 positions matching TRBD2. The CDR3 is made up of 17 amino acids. The germline CDR1 and CDR2 sequences are MGHRA and YSYEKL. J gave up 5 bases and V 3 bases, and 5 bases lay outside the gene matches. The chain's CDR3 is CASSQGTSGGGGDTQYF. The DNA for the CDR3 is TGCGCCAGCAGCCAGGGGACTAGCGGGGGGGGCGGAGATACGCAGTATTTT.

This clonotype was counted at least ten times. The rearrangement links TRBV12-3 or TRBV12-4 to TRBJ2-7, with 7 bases that match TRBD1. V trimming: 5 bases; J trimming: 4 bases; junction bases outside the gene matches: 5. This CDR3 has 13 residues. The CDR3 region is CASSEGTEYEQYV. The CDR3 bases are TGTGCCAGCAGTGAGGGGACAGAATACGAGCAGTACGTC.